The 6 T cell receptor beta chains below come from one sample, sequenced in a study of CD8 T cells in Susac syndrome. When the RNA was reverse transcribed, random hexamers were used with an input of about 0.5 to 1 ug. TCRdb called the immunoSEQ multiplex PCR reads again in MiXCR, with one record for every CDR3 protein. The top ten hold approximately 0.12% of the sample, which has over 95,000 distinct CDR3 sequences, 80% to 95% seen once. Specimen: CD8+ T cells from PBMCs. These receptors originate from a human donor in good health.

This clonotype has just one count. The CDR3 region has the DNA TGTGCCAGCAGCGTGGGGCATGTTGGCGCAGATACGCAGTATTTT. Translating it yields CASSVGHVGADTQYF. The chain links TRBV7-3 to TRBJ2-3, with D maybe TRBD1 (5 bases). There are 15 residues in the CDR3. Germline-derived CDR1 and CDR2 are SGHTA and FQGTGA. V shed 5 bases and J shed 4 bases, with 16 bases lying between them.

V and J are TRBV4-3 and TRBJ1-1; D call uncertain. The CDR3 is 13 residues long. Deletions cut 6 bases from V and 0 bases from J, with 8 bases between. Germline assignment: CDR1 LGHNA and CDR2 YSLEER. The CDR3 is CASRGDLNTEAFF. In DNA form, the CDR3 reads TGCGCCAGCAGGGGAGACCTGAACACTGAAGCTTTCTTT.

The chain recombines TRBV15 with TRBJ2-6, with D uncertain. The V and J ends lost 1 base and 1 base respectively, with 5 bases between them. Germline V gene sequence: CDR1 LNHNV, CDR2 YYDKDF (reference sequence). The CDR3 contains 15 residues. CDR3 in amino acids: CATSRVGSGANVLTF. The DNA for the CDR3 is TGTGCCACCAGCAGAGTGGGGTCTGGGGCCAACGTCCTGACTTTC.

CDR3 amino acids: CSARDRGEPLWEQYF. In DNA, the CDR3 is TGCAGTGCTAGAGATAGGGGAGAGCCTTTATGGGAGCAGTACTTC. The chain combines TRBV20-1 with TRBJ2-7; D is possibly TRBD1 or TRBD2 (5 bases each). CDR1 is DFQATT, CDR2 SNEGSKA, per germline (reference sequence). With 0 bases removed from V and 7 bases from J, the gap between germline ends came to 19 bases. The CDR3 extends over 15 amino acids.

This chain connects TRBV11-2 to TRBJ2-1; 11 nucleotides match TRBD2. J lost 8 bases, V lost 6 bases, and 12 bases had no gene match. Germline CDR1 is SGHAT and CDR2 is FQNNGV. The CDR3 length is 16 residues. The CDR3 here is CASRPTTSGGSDEQFF. The CDR3 nucleotides are TGTGCCAGCAGGCCAACAACTAGCGGGGGTTCGGATGAGCAGTTCTTC. The full variable domain, rest sourced from reference TRBV11-2 and TRBJ2-1, is EAGVAQSPRYKIIEKRQSVAFWCNPISGHATLYWYQQILGQGPKLLIQFQNNGVVDDSQLPKDRFSAERLKGVDSTLKIQPAKLEDSAVYLCASRPTTSGGSDEQFFGPGTRLTVL.

In its sample, this clonotype was seen once. The chain joins TRBV7-2 to TRBJ1-1; D not resolved. CDR1 and CDR2 (germline): SGHTA, FQGNSA. The CDR3 has 16 amino acids. V dropped 5 bases and J dropped 3 bases, with 19 bases sitting between them. As DNA, the CDR3 is TGTGCCAGCAGCCCCAAGCCCGGACTTATGTACACTGAAGCTTTCTTT. It encodes CASSPKPGLMYTEAFF.